The entry below gives a single TCR beta chain sequence along with its context. Those patients picked for sequencing had displayed CD8+CD57+ cell expansion on flow cytometry. Patients had undergone no therapy by the time their blood was sampled. The source of the sample is a study of CD8+CD57+ T cells in acquired aplastic anemia. Genomic DNA constituted the template upon which TCR beta VDJ and CDR3 profiling was performed. Each CDR3 protein is one row after TCRdb ran MiXCR on the reads. The sample lists roughly 200,000 distinct CDR3 sequences; roughly 60% were seen once. Germline V gives CDR1 SGHRS, CDR2 YFSETQ. Trimming took 1 base from V and 8 from J, leaving 13 bases between them. This CDR3 has 14 residues.

Sequenced input: sorted CD4+, CD8+, or CD8+CD57+ T cells (not recorded which) from PBMCs. The V and J genes are TRBV5-1 and TRBJ2-1; D remains ambiguous. The clonotype originates from a human donor with aplastic anemia. CDR3 bases: TGCGCCAGCAGCTTGATCCCAAATAGATATGAGCAGTTCTTC. This translates into CASSLIPNRYEQFF.